The rows below give T cell receptor beta chains drawn from one sample of a study of T cells in localized non-small cell lung cancer. Method: immunoSEQ multiplex PCR; TCRdb's copy keeps in-frame clones and lacks some. Counted here are 1,500 or so clones, around 25% occurring once; the ten biggest clones make up 15% to 20%. The sequenced sample was lung tumor tissue, obtained before any cancer treatment. These receptors all stem from a male donor aged 60 or over with stage II squamous cell lung carcinoma. Each CDR3 is given with its conserved first and last residue. D genes are given only for firm matches. Clone size is shown for a subset of rows, as once, few, many or a class of expanded clone.

V	D	J	size	CDR3	DNA
TRBV18	NA	TRBJ1-2	once	CASSTSRGGGHNYGYTF	TGTGCCAGCTCGACCTCCCGGGGTGGGGGACATAACTATGGCTACACCTTC
TRBV18	NA	TRBJ1-3	once	CASSPPEGDATAGNTIYF	TGTGCCAGCTCACCACCGGAAGGGGACGCTACCGCTGGAAACACCATATATTTT
TRBV28	NA	TRBJ1-1	few	CASSLLPGMNTEAFF	TGTGCCAGCAGTTTATTACCGGGGATGAACACTGAAGCTTTCTTT
TRBV11-3	TRBD1	TRBJ2-7	few	CASSPVGQGIEQYF	TGTGCCAGCAGCCCTGTAGGACAGGGCATCGAGCAGTACTTC
TRBV29-1	TRBD2	TRBJ2-5	NA	CSVAWAGGVTQYF	TGCAGCGTTGCCTGGGCGGGGGGTGTGACCCAGTACTTC
TRBV7-7	NA	TRBJ1-3	few	CASSFPGLSGNTIYF	TGTGCCAGCAGCTTCCCGGGCCTCTCTGGAAACACCATATATTTT
TRBV9	NA	TRBJ1-2	NA	CASGAAEGGYTF	TGTGCCAGTGGAGCCGCGGAGGGTGGCTACACCTTC
TRBV23-1	NA	TRBJ1-6	medium-sized	CASSPDIFSYNSPLHF	TGCGCCAGCAGCCCCGATATTTTCTCCTATAATTCACCCCTCCACTTT
TRBV28	TRBD1	TRBJ2-1	NA	CASSLAGQGPYNEQFF	TGTGCCAGCAGTTTAGCGGGACAGGGGCCCTACAATGAGCAGTTCTTC
TRBV18	TRBD1	TRBJ1-1	NA	CASSFGQGATEAFF	TGTGCCAGCTCTTTTGGACAGGGGGCCACTGAAGCTTTCTTT
TRBV18	NA	TRBJ2-7	NA	CASRRASPSEQYF	TGTGCCAGCCGACGGGCTAGCCCTAGCGAGCAGTACTTC
TRBV19	NA	TRBJ1-3	few	CASSEQGFTSGNTIYF	TGTGCCAGTAGTGAGCAGGGGTTTACCTCTGGAAACACCATATATTTT
TRBV19	NA	TRBJ1-3	few	CASSLAGTGNTIYF	TGTGCCAGTAGTCTTGCAGGGACTGGAAACACCATATATTTT
TRBV9	TRBD1	TRBJ1-5	NA	CASSVHGTANNQPQHF	TGTGCCAGCAGTGTTCATGGGACAGCCAACAATCAGCCCCAGCATTTT
TRBV28	NA	TRBJ2-3	few	CASSLLDISTDTQYF	TGTGCCAGCAGTTTATTGGATATTAGCACAGATACGCAGTATTTT
TRBV18	NA	TRBJ1-5	NA	CASSRGDGGQPQHF	TGTGCCAGCTCCCGCGGGGACGGCGGTCAGCCCCAGCATTTT
TRBV29-1	NA	TRBJ2-7	few	CSVGRTAGYEQYF	TGCAGCGTTGGGAGGACAGCCGGATACGAGCAGTACTTC
TRBV19	NA	TRBJ1-1	few	CATAGQVNTEAFF	TGTGCCACCGCGGGACAAGTGAACACTGAAGCTTTCTTT
TRBV19	NA	TRBJ1-1	NA	CASTSRQYTEAFF	TGTGCCAGTACCTCTCGGCAGTACACTGAAGCTTTCTTT
TRBV6-8	NA	TRBJ2-5	large	CASSYWEGAQETQYF	TGTGCCAGCAGTTACTGGGAGGGGGCCCAAGAGACCCAGTACTTC
TRBV9	TRBD1	TRBJ2-7	NA	CASRGTAYEQYF	TGTGCCAGCAGAGGGACAGCCTACGAGCAGTACTTC
TRBV11-3	TRBD2	TRBJ2-1	NA	CASSLGLAGAAVEQFF	TGTGCCAGCAGCTTGGGACTAGCGGGCGCCGCGGTTGAGCAGTTCTTC
TRBV27	NA	TRBJ1-4	few	CASSALNEKLFF	TGTGCCAGCAGCGCACTTAATGAAAAACTGTTTTTT
TRBV11-3	TRBD2	TRBJ2-1	NA	CASSSRTSGSYNEQFF	TGTGCCAGCAGCTCAAGGACTAGCGGGTCCTACAATGAGCAGTTCTTC
TRBV15	TRBD1	TRBJ2-3	few	CATSKGQGPTDTQYF	TGTGCCACCAGCAAGGGACAGGGTCCCACAGATACGCAGTATTTT
TRBV11-3	NA	TRBJ1-1	NA	CASRQDRMNTEAFF	TGTGCCAGCAGGCAAGACAGGATGAACACTGAAGCTTTCTTT
TRBV9	NA	TRBJ2-2	few	CASTEGGGELFF	TGTGCCAGCACCGAGGGGGGCGGGGAGCTGTTTTTT
TRBV11-3	NA	TRBJ1-6	few	CASSGPVGARNSPLHF	TGTGCCAGCAGCGGCCCCGTAGGGGCGCGCAATTCACCCCTCCACTTT
TRBV9	NA	TRBJ2-3	NA	CASSLSGTDTQYF	TGTGCCAGCAGCTTATCAGGCACAGATACGCAGTATTTT
TRBV18	NA	TRBJ1-1	large	CASSRGDDTEAFF	TGTGCCAGCTCACGAGGGGACGACACTGAAGCTTTCTTT
TRBV6-8	NA	TRBJ1-5	medium-sized	CASSDNGGNQPQHF	TGTGCCAGCAGTGACAACGGGGGCAATCAGCCCCAGCATTTT
TRBV11-3	NA	TRBJ1-1	NA	CASSLRPGRNTEAFF	TGTGCCAGCAGCTTACGCCCCGGACGGAACACTGAAGCTTTCTTT
TRBV5-1	TRBD1	TRBJ1-1	NA	CASSLAKQGAEAFF	TGCGCCAGCAGCTTGGCCAAGCAGGGGGCTGAAGCTTTCTTT
TRBV11-3	NA	TRBJ1-1	few	CASSLGAGMNTEAFF	TGTGCCAGCAGCTTAGGAGCAGGCATGAACACTGAAGCTTTCTTT
TRBV23-1	TRBD1	TRBJ1-2	few	CASSQLTGVDGYTF	TGCGCCAGCAGCCAACTTACAGGGGTGGATGGCTACACCTTC
TRBV19	NA	TRBJ2-3	large	CASSTGDTQYF	TGTGCCAGTAGTACCGGAGATACGCAGTATTTT
TRBV9	NA	TRBJ1-1	NA	CASSRDRMNTEAFF	TGTGCCAGCAGCAGGGACCGAATGAACACTGAAGCTTTCTTT
TRBV19	NA	TRBJ2-5	NA	CASSSGSLSAQYF	TGTGCCAGTAGTAGCGGCAGCCTTTCGGCCCAGTACTTC